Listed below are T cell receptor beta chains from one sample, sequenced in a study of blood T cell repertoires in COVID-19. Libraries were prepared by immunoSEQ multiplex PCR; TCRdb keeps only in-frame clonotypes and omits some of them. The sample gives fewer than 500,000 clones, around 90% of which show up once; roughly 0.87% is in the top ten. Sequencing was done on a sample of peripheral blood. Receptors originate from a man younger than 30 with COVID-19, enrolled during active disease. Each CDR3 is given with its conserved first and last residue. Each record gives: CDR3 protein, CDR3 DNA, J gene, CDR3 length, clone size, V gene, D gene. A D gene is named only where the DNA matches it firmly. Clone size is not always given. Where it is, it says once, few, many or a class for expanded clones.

CASSRTGGMNTEAFF | TGTGCCAGCAGTCGAACAGGGGGCATGAACACTGAAGCTTTCTTT | TRBJ1-1 | 15 | . | TRBV6-5 | TRBD1
CASSHASVYEQYF | TGTGCCAGCAGCCACGCTTCGGTATACGAGCAGTACTTC | TRBJ2-7 | 13 | . | TRBV14 | .
CASSARLSYNEQFF | TGTGCCAGCAGTGCCAGACTCTCATACAATGAGCAGTTCTTC | TRBJ2-1 | 14 | . | TRBV25-1 | .
CASSLGTSGPGVTGELFF | TGTGCCAGCAGCTTAGGAACTAGCGGCCCGGGTGTCACCGGGGAGCTGTTTTTT | TRBJ2-2 | 18 | . | TRBV7-6 | TRBD2
CASSRGDSSTGELFF | TGTGCCAGCAGCCGAGGGGACAGTAGCACCGGGGAGCTGTTTTTT | TRBJ2-2 | 15 | . | TRBV6-5 | TRBD1
CASRGAGQGAVLTF | TGTGCCAGCAGGGGCGCGGGACAGGGGGCCGTCCTGACTTTC | TRBJ2-6 | 14 | . | TRBV28 | TRBD1
CASSPRLLGTGGGYTF | TGTGCCAGCAGTCCACGGCTGCTAGGGACAGGTGGAGGCTACACCTTC | TRBJ1-2 | 16 | . | TRBV27 | TRBD1
CASSFVPGLAGVTQYF | TGTGCCAGCAGCTTCGTTCCGGGACTAGCGGGAGTTACGCAGTATTTT | TRBJ2-3 | 16 | . | TRBV7-9 | TRBD2
CASSLGISGTGNNEQFF | TGTGCCAGCAGCTTGGGCATTTCCGGGACAGGGAACAATGAGCAGTTCTTC | TRBJ2-1 | 17 | . | TRBV7-8 | TRBD1
CAWSGRGTGELFF | TGTGCCTGGAGCGGGAGGGGCACCGGGGAGCTGTTTTTT | TRBJ2-2 | 13 | . | TRBV30 | TRBD2
CASSPDRGVPNTEAFF | TGTGCCAGCAGCCCAGACAGGGGTGTGCCGAACACTGAAGCTTTCTTT | TRBJ1-1 | 16 | . | TRBV13 | TRBD1
CASSERTGSEQYF | TGTGCCAGCAGCGAAAGAACAGGGTCCGAGCAGTACTTC | TRBJ2-7 | 13 | . | TRBV21-1 | .
CASMRRAGRKETQYF | TGTGCCAGCATGAGAAGGGCGGGGAGGAAAGAGACCCAGTACTTC | TRBJ2-5 | 15 | once | TRBV19 | .
CASSFGDGSSYEQYF | TGTGCCAGCAGCTTCGGGGACGGGAGTTCCTACGAGCAGTACTTC | TRBJ2-7 | 15 | few | TRBV7-9 | .
CASSTWGDRGEKLFF | TGTGCCAGCAGCACCTGGGGGGACAGGGGAGAAAAACTGTTTTTT | TRBJ1-4 | 15 | . | TRBV7-2 | TRBD1
CASSLSGGASYNEQFF | TGTGCCAGCAGTCTGAGCGGGGGGGCCTCCTACAATGAGCAGTTCTTC | TRBJ2-1 | 16 | . | TRBV2 | TRBD2
CASSSGELGLDTQYF | TGTGCCAGCAGCTCGGGGGAATTAGGCTTAGATACGCAGTATTTT | TRBJ2-3 | 15 | . | TRBV7-9 | .
CASSLWTSGSFGNEQFF | TGTGCCAGCAGCCTCTGGACTAGCGGGAGTTTCGGCAATGAGCAGTTCTTC | TRBJ2-1 | 17 | . | TRBV11-3 | TRBD2
CASSPSPLANEQFF | TGTGCCAGCAGCCCGAGTCCCCTAGCGAACGAGCAGTTCTTC | TRBJ2-1 | 14 | few | TRBV11-2 | .
CATSLGGGEETQYF | TGTGCCACCAGTTTAGGCGGGGGGGAAGAGACCCAGTACTTC | TRBJ2-5 | 14 | once | TRBV24-1 | TRBD2
CASSSGGSWYTEAFF | TGTGCCAGCAGTTCCGGCGGGAGTTGGTACACTGAAGCTTTCTTT | TRBJ1-1 | 15 | . | TRBV27 | .
CASSATGGIDKNIQYF | TGTGCCAGCAGCGCCACAGGGGGGATAGACAAAAACATTCAGTACTTC | TRBJ2-4 | 16 | . | TRBV9 | TRBD1
CASSLYRDETQYF | TGTGCCAGCAGCTTGTACAGGGATGAGACCCAGTACTTC | TRBJ2-5 | 13 | . | TRBV7-9 | .
CASSAWTSGRSYEQYF | TGTGCCAGCAGCGCCTGGACTAGCGGGAGGTCCTACGAGCAGTACTTC | TRBJ2-7 | 16 | . | TRBV5-8 | TRBD2
CAWSFGDRGLEKLFF | TGTGCCTGGAGTTTTGGGGACAGGGGGCTTGAAAAACTGTTTTTT | TRBJ1-4 | 15 | . | TRBV30 | TRBD1
CASSPRGGGYTF | TGTGCCAGCAGCCCGCGGGGGGGAGGCTACACCTTC | TRBJ1-2 | 12 | . | TRBV7-2 | .
CAVSGQSTNEKLFF | TGTGCCGTTAGCGGGCAGTCAACTAATGAAAAACTGTTTTTT | TRBJ1-4 | 14 | . | TRBV5-4 | .
CASSQAGPTNPDEQFF | TGCGCCAGCAGCCAAGCAGGACCGACTAATCCGGATGAGCAGTTCTTC | TRBJ2-1 | 16 | . | TRBV4-1 | .
CASSEAPTTTDTQYF | TGTGCCAGCAGTGAAGCTCCAACAACCACAGATACGCAGTATTTT | TRBJ2-3 | 15 | . | TRBV6-1 | .
CASSQDVLGGSGNTIYF | TGTGCCAGCAGCCAAGATGTCCTAGGGGGCTCTGGAAACACCATATATTTT | TRBJ1-3 | 17 | . | TRBV3-1/TRBV3-2 | .
CASRLSGTPGEQYF | TGTGCCAGCAGGTTGAGCGGAACCCCGGGGGAGCAGTACTTC | TRBJ2-7 | 14 | . | TRBV5-4 | .
CASSQGQYSPLHF | TGTGCCAGCAGCCAGGGACAGTATTCACCCCTCCACTTT | TRBJ1-6 | 13 | . | TRBV3-1/TRBV3-2 | TRBD1
CASGGWRGNGGELFF | TGTGCCAGCGGGGGGTGGAGAGGAAATGGCGGGGAGCTGTTTTTT | TRBJ2-2 | 15 | . | TRBV3-1/TRBV3-2 | .
CASKVAAGDYEQFF | TGCGCCAGCAAAGTTGCAGCGGGAGATTACGAGCAGTTCTTC | TRBJ2-1 | 14 | . | TRBV5-1 | TRBD2
CATSGDGGYGYTF | TGTGCCACCAGTGGAGATGGGGGGTATGGCTACACCTTC | TRBJ1-2 | 13 | once | TRBV24-1 | .
CASSIRMGAGELFF | TGTGCCAGTAGTATTCGAATGGGAGCCGGGGAGCTGTTTTTT | TRBJ2-2 | 14 | . | TRBV19 | .
CATSDFRGQGSYEQYF | TGTGCCACCAGTGATTTTAGAGGACAGGGATCCTACGAGCAGTACTTC | TRBJ2-7 | 16 | . | TRBV24-1 | TRBD1
CASSPDSYYGYTF | TGTGCCAGCAGTCCGGACTCCTACTATGGCTACACCTTC | TRBJ1-2 | 13 | . | TRBV5-4 | .
CASSEIGTSGYEQYF | TGTGCCAGCAGTGAGATCGGGACTAGCGGCTACGAGCAGTACTTC | TRBJ2-7 | 15 | . | TRBV6-1 | TRBD2
CASSVTGGLGYTF | TGTGCCAGCAGCGTTACAGGGGGCCTTGGCTACACCTTC | TRBJ1-2 | 13 | . | TRBV5-5 | TRBD1
CASSLALGSYTEAFF | TGTGCCAGCAGCTTAGCTCTGGGGAGTTACACTGAAGCTTTCTTT | TRBJ1-1 | 15 | . | TRBV7-2 | .
CASSPAQLGKQYF | TGTGCCAGCAGCCCCGCCCAGTTGGGCAAGCAGTACTTC | TRBJ2-7 | 13 | . | TRBV5-6 | .
CASSQKTGGDLLANYGYTF | TGCGCCAGCAGCCAGAAAACGGGGGGGGACCTCCTTGCTAACTATGGCTACACCTTC | TRBJ1-2 | 19 | . | TRBV4-1 | .
CASNLKAAGGRTDTQYF | TGTGCCAGCAACCTCAAGGCAGCGGGAGGGAGGACAGATACGCAGTATTTT | TRBJ2-3 | 17 | few | TRBV5-6 | TRBD2
CASSPQGVQETQYF | TGTGCCAGCTCACCCCAGGGCGTCCAAGAGACCCAGTACTTC | TRBJ2-5 | 14 | . | TRBV18 | .
CASSLGQGMNTEAFF | TGTGCCAGCAGCTTGGGACAGGGTATGAACACTGAAGCTTTCTTT | TRBJ1-1 | 15 | . | TRBV7-9 | TRBD1
CASSGRLAGANTGELFF | TGTGCCAGCAGCGGACGGCTAGCGGGAGCGAACACCGGGGAGCTGTTTTTT | TRBJ2-2 | 17 | . | TRBV9 | TRBD2
CASSFRTGTDTQYF | TGTGCCAGCAGTTTCAGGACAGGCACAGATACGCAGTATTTT | TRBJ2-3 | 14 | . | TRBV27 | .
CASSLVTGYEQYF | TGCGCCAGCAGCTTGGTCACGGGCTACGAGCAGTACTTC | TRBJ2-7 | 13 | . | TRBV5-1 | .
CASSLAGSNQPQHF | TGTGCCAGCAGTTTAGCAGGGTCTAATCAGCCCCAGCATTTT | TRBJ1-5 | 14 | once | TRBV27 | .
CASSQNTGTANSPLHF | TGTGCCAGCAGCCAAAATACCGGGACAGCGAATTCACCCCTCCACTTT | TRBJ1-6 | 16 | . | TRBV11-2 | TRBD1
CASSPGGALENEQFF | TGTGCCAGCAGCCCCGGGGGGGCCCTGGAGAATGAGCAGTTCTTC | TRBJ2-1 | 15 | . | TRBV5-4 | TRBD2
CASSLLPQWRGNGYTF | TGTGCCAGCAGCTTGTTGCCCCAGTGGCGGGGTAATGGCTACACCTTC | TRBJ1-2 | 16 | . | TRBV5-8 | .
CASSQDFGENEQFF | TGCGCCAGCAGCCAAGATTTCGGGGAAAATGAGCAGTTCTTC | TRBJ2-1 | 14 | . | TRBV4-1 | .